The clone carrying this T cell receptor (beta chain) showed up just a few times. The data originate from a study of blood T cell repertoires in COVID-19. Study-wide background: Acute and convalescent COVID-19 specimens originated in the United States, Italy and Spain.

The CDR3 has 14 residues. In germline, CDR1 is KGHSH, CDR2 LQKENI. With 3 bases removed from V and 2 bases from J, the gap between germline ends came to 7 bases. Sequenced by immunoSEQ multiplex PCR; TCRdb stores in-frame clones only, minus some. The sample lists some 400,000 clones; 81% were seen once. Sequencing used peripheral blood. The receptor was isolated from a human donor with acute or convalescent COVID-19. The donor label of this sample is uncertain. The gene calls are TRBV18 and TRBJ2-2; D is undetermined. This CDR3 reads CASSPRVNTGELFF. The CDR3 DNA is TGTGCCAGCTCACCCCGCGTTAACACCGGGGAGCTGTTTTTT.